The rows below give T cell receptor beta chains drawn from one sample of a study of PD-1 blockade in classical Hodgkin lymphoma. TCRdb keeps only in-frame clones here, not all; method: immunoSEQ multiplex PCR. Here the sample spans approximately 9,700 clones, over 80% being singletons. This material consisted of peripheral blood mononuclear cells (PBMCs), taken before the fourth cycle of nivolumab. All receptors derive from a human donor with classical Hodgkin lymphoma. CDR3s include the opening cysteine and the closing phenylalanine or tryptophan. A D gene is named only where the DNA matches it firmly. Where a row states a size, it is once, few, many or the class of an expanded clone; other rows omit it.

D	length	V	size	J	DNA	CDR3
TRBD2	16	TRBV15	once	TRBJ2-3	TGTGCCACCGCCCCATGGGAAGCGGGAGGGTGGAATACGCAGTATTTT	CATAPWEAGGWNTQYF
NA	13	TRBV2	once	TRBJ2-7	TGTGCCAGCAGTGAAGGAGGCCGTGGGGAGCAGTACTTC	CASSEGGRGEQYF
NA	16	TRBV7-6	NA	TRBJ2-7	TGTGCCAGCAGCTTCGCGTTGGATGAGACCCGGTACGAGCAGTACTTC	CASSFALDETRYEQYF
NA	15	TRBV28	NA	TRBJ2-2	TGTGCCAGCAGTTTAGGGGAATTGAACACCGGGGAGCTGTTTTTT	CASSLGELNTGELFF
TRBD1	14	TRBV27	NA	TRBJ2-7	TGTGCCAGCAGTTCATGGGACAGCTCCTACGAGCAGTACTTC	CASSSWDSSYEQYF
NA	11	TRBV2	NA	TRBJ2-7	TGTGCCAGCCGCCAGGGCATCGAGCAGTACTTC	CASRQGIEQYF
NA	12	TRBV5-8	NA	TRBJ2-5	TGTGCCAGCAGCTATATTTGGGAGACCCAGTACTTC	CASSYIWETQYF
TRBD1	13	TRBV11-2	NA	TRBJ2-5	TGTGCCAGCACCCCAGGACAGGGCGAGACCCAGTACTTC	CASTPGQGETQYF
NA	14	TRBV18	NA	TRBJ1-1	TGTGCCAGCTCACTCGGACAGCCGAACACTGAAGCTTTCTTT	CASSLGQPNTEAFF
NA	12	TRBV29-1	few	TRBJ2-7	TGCAGCGTTGAAGGGATGGGGTACGAGCAGTACTTC	CSVEGMGYEQYF
TRBD2	15	TRBV7-8	NA	TRBJ2-4	TGTGCCAGCAGCTTAAGCTTAGCGGGGGTCAACATTCAGTACTTC	CASSLSLAGVNIQYF
NA	13	TRBV5-4	few	TRBJ1-4	TGTGCCAGCAGAAAGCCGGGGGGGGAAAAACTGTTTTTT	CASRKPGGEKLFF
NA	14	TRBV6-5	medium-sized	TRBJ1-1	TGTGCCAGCAGTTACCTGACCGAAGTCCGTGAAGCTTTCTTT	CASSYLTEVREAFF
NA	13	TRBV6-1	few	TRBJ2-3	TGTGCCAGCAGCAGGCCCCCCACAGATACGCAGTATTTT	CASSRPPTDTQYF
NA	15	TRBV7-3	NA	TRBJ1-1	TGTGCCAGCAGCTTACGGGGAGTAATGAACACTGAAGCTTTCTTT	CASSLRGVMNTEAFF
NA	16	TRBV5-1	NA	TRBJ2-7	TGCGCCAGCAGCTTGTTCGGGGGCCCAACCCTATACGAGCAGTACTTC	CASSLFGGPTLYEQYF
TRBD1	16	TRBV19	once	TRBJ2-1	TGTGCCAGTAGTACCCCTGGACAGGGTAAGCGAGGTGAGCAGTTCTTC	CASSTPGQGKRGEQFF
NA	13	TRBV2	NA	TRBJ2-2	TGTGCCTTCATAAGGACGGACACCGGGGAGCTGTTTTTT	CAFIRTDTGELFF
NA	12	TRBV5-1	NA	TRBJ1-1	TGCGCCAGCAGCTTGGGGAGTACTGAAGCTTTCTTT	CASSLGSTEAFF
NA	16	TRBV5-4	NA	TRBJ2-1	TGTGCCAGCAGCCGGAGCTCAGCGGATAAATACAATGAGCAGTTCTTC	CASSRSSADKYNEQFF
NA	14	TRBV6-1	NA	TRBJ1-1	TGTGCCAGCAGTGAACCCACCCTGAACACTGAAGCTTTCTTT	CASSEPTLNTEAFF
NA	11	TRBV18	NA	TRBJ2-1	TGTGCCAGCTCACTCTACAATGAGCAGTTCTTC	CASSLYNEQFF
NA	18	TRBV19	NA	TRBJ2-7	TGTGCCAGTAGTATAGACCCATTCGATGGATCTGACCCCTACGAGCAGTACTTC	CASSIDPFDGSDPYEQYF
TRBD1	15	TRBV28	NA	TRBJ1-2	TGTGCCAGCAGTCTGTCCGAAGACAGGGTCTATGGCTACACCTTC	CASSLSEDRVYGYTF
TRBD1	18	TRBV10-3	NA	TRBJ1-1	TGTGCCATCAGTGAGCCTTTCGTCTCGGGACAGATGAACACTGAAGCTTTCTTT	CAISEPFVSGQMNTEAFF
NA	15	TRBV10-2	once	TRBJ1-4	TGCGCCAGCAGTGAGCACGATGCAACTAATGAAAAACTGTTTTTT	CASSEHDATNEKLFF
NA	16	TRBV30	NA	TRBJ2-2	TGTGCCTGGAGGACGGAACACTTAATCTACACCGGGGAGCTGTTTTTT	CAWRTEHLIYTGELFF
TRBD2	15	TRBV5-1	NA	TRBJ2-3	TGCGCCAGCAGCTTGGTGCTAGCGGCCACAGATACGCAGTATTTT	CASSLVLAATDTQYF
TRBD2	15	TRBV6-5	NA	TRBJ2-1	TGTGCCAGCAGCCGGGAGGAGCGCCCTTACAATGAGCAGTTCTTC	CASSREERPYNEQFF
NA	13	TRBV2	NA	TRBJ2-5	TGTGCCAGCAAAGACAGTTACCAAGAGACCCAGTACTTC	CASKDSYQETQYF
TRBD2	14	TRBV11-3	few	TRBJ2-7	TGTGCCAGCAGGTCCGGGACTAGCGGTTACGAGCAGTACTTC	CASRSGTSGYEQYF
TRBD1	14	TRBV6-6	NA	TRBJ2-3	TGTGCCAGCAGTTACGACAGGGCCACAGATACGCAGTATTTT	CASSYDRATDTQYF
TRBD1	14	TRBV11-3	NA	TRBJ1-1	TGTGCCAGCAGCCCAAAGGGGGGACAGACTGAAGCTTTCTTT	CASSPKGGQTEAFF